Reported below is one T cell receptor beta chain. These data are taken from a study of tumor-infiltrating lymphocytes in localized non-small cell lung cancer. As for the study in general: The cohort mixed smokers and never-smokers, several histologies, and some post-neoadjuvant-chemotherapy samples.

V dropped 5 bases and J dropped 2 bases, with 10 bases sitting between them. The CDR3 loop spans 15 amino acids. Germline values: CDR1 MNHEY, CDR2 SVGAGI. The assay was immunoSEQ multiplex PCR, and TCRdb's table has in-frame clones only and misses some. The sample records roughly 10,000 clones, about 75% being singletons. V usage is TRBV6-5 and J usage is TRBJ1-6, with D possibly being TRBD1 (6 bases). Material: uninvolved lung tissue not adjacent to the tumor. This TCR came from a human donor with non-small cell lung cancer. The CDR3 spells CASSARGPYNSPLHF. The CDR3 DNA reads as TGTGCCAGCAGTGCCAGGGGACCCTATAATTCACCCCTCCACTTT.